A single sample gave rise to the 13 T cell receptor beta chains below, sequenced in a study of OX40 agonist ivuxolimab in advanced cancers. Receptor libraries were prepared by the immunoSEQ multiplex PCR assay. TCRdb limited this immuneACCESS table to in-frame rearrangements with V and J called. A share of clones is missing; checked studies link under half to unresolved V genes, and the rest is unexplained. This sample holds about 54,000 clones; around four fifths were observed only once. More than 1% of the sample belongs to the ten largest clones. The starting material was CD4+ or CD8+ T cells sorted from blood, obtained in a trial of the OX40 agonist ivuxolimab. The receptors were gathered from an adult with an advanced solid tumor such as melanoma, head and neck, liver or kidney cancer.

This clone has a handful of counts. The CDR3 is CAWSGTAGNQPQHF. CDR3 in DNA: TGTGCCTGGAGTGGAACAGCCGGCAATCAGCCCCAGCATTTT. V and J are TRBV30 and TRBJ1-5; D not resolved. Deletions cut 1 base from V and 2 bases from J, with 9 bases between. The V gene's germline CDR1 is GTSNPN and CDR2 SVGIG (reference sequence). The CDR3 contains 14 residues.

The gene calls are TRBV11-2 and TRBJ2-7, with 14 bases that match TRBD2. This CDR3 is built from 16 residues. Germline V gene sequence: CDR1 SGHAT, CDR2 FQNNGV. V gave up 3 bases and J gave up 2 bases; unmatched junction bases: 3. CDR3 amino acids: CASSFGLAGGAYEQYF. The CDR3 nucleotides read TGTGCCAGCAGCTTCGGACTAGCGGGAGGAGCCTACGAGCAGTACTTC.

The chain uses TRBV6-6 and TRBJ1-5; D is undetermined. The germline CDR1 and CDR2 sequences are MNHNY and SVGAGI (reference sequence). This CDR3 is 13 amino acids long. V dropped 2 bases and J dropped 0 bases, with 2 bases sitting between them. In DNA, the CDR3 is TGTGCCAGCAGTTACGGTAGCAATCAGCCCCAGCATTTT. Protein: CASSYGSNQPQHF.

The CDR3 spells CASSADRGNTEAFF. As DNA, the CDR3 is TGTGCCAGCAGCGCAGACAGGGGGAACACTGAAGCTTTCTTT. V and J are TRBV11-2 and TRBJ1-1; 8 positions match TRBD1. From germline, CDR1 is SGHAT and CDR2 FQNNGV. This CDR3 region has 14 residues. Unmatched junction bases numbered 3, after V lost 5 bases and J lost 1 base.

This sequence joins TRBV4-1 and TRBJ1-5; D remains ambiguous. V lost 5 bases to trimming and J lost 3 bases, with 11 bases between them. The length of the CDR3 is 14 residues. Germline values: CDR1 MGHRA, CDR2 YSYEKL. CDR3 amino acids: CASSFDWDNQPQHF. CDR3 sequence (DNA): TGCGCCAGCAGCTTCGACTGGGACAATCAGCCCCAGCATTTT.

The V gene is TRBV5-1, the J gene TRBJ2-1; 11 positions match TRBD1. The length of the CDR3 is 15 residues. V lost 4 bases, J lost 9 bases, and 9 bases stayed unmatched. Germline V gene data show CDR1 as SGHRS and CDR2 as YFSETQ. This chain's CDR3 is CASSPGTGGLAEQFF. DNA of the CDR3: TGCGCCAGCAGCCCGGGGACAGGGGGTCTTGCTGAGCAGTTCTTC.

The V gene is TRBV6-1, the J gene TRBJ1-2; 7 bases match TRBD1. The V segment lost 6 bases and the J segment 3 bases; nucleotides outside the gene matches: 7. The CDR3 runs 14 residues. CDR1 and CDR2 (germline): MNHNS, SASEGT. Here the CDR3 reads CASRTSGTDYGYTF. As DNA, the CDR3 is TGTGCCAGCAGGACCTCCGGGACAGACTATGGCTACACCTTC.

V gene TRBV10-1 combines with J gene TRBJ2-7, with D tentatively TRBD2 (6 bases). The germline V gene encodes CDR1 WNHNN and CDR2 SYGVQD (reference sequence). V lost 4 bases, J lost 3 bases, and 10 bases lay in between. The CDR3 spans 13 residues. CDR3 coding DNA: TGCGCCAGCAGTGCCGGGAGAAACTACGAGCAGTACTTC. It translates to CASSAGRNYEQYF.

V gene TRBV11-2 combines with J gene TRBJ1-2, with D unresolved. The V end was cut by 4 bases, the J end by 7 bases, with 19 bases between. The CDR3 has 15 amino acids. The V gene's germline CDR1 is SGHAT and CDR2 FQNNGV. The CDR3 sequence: CASSSHSLTQGGYTF. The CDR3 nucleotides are TGTGCCAGCAGCTCCCACAGCCTCACCCAAGGTGGCTACACCTTC.

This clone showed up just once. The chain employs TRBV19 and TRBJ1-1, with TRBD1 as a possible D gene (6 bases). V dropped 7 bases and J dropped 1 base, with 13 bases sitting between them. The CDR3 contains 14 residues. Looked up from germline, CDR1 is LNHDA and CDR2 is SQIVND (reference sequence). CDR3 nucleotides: TGTGCCAGTATGGGGGGGCGGAGGAACACTGAAGCTTTCTTT. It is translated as CASMGGRRNTEAFF.

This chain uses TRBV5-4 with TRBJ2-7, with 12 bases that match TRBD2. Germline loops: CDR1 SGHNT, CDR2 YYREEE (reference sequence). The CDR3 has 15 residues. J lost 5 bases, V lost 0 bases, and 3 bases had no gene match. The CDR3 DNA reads TGTGCCAGCAGCTTGGGACTAGCGGGAGTCGACGAGCAGTACTTC. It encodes CASSLGLAGVDEQYF. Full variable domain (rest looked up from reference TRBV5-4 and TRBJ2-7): ETGVTQSPTHLIKTRGQQVTLRCSSQSGHNTVSWYQQALGQGPQFIFQYYREEENGRGNFPPRFSGLQFPNYSSELNVNALELDDSALYLCASSLGLAGVDEQYFGPGTRLTVT.

CDR3 nucleotide sequence: TGTGCCAGCAGTGAAGTTTTCACAGTTAGCAATCAGCCCCAGCATTTT. The encoded protein is CASSEVFTVSNQPQHF. The rearrangement joins TRBV2 to TRBJ1-5; no definite D call. CDR1 SNHLY and CDR2 FYNNEI come from the germline V gene. The length of the CDR3 is 16 residues. The V gene lost 1 base and the J gene lost 0 bases, with 10 bases spanning the gap.

The CDR3 DNA reads TGTGCCAGTAGTATAGAGGGGGCTCACTATGGCTACACCTTC. It specifies CASSIEGAHYGYTF. J is TRBJ1-2 and V is TRBV19; maybe TRBD1 (6 bases). V lost 0 bases and J lost 3, with 8 bases in between. Germline V gives CDR1 LNHDA, CDR2 SQIVND (reference sequence). The CDR3 has 14 residues.